The 30 T cell receptor beta chains listed next were all sequenced from one sample in a study of CDR3 diversity in severe acne. TCRdb reprocessed the PCR reads with MiXCR, giving one entry per CDR3 protein. This table holds 65,000 to 95,000 distinct CDR3 sequences, over 40% found once. Sequencing was performed on blood. Receptor source: a male donor in good health, without acne.

This clonotype was seen more than once but under ten times. This chain connects TRBV7-8 to TRBJ1-1; tentative D call: TRBD1 (6 bases). The CDR3 is 16 amino acids. Trimming removed 1 base from V and 4 bases from J, with 16 bases in between. Germline CDR1 reads SGHVS; CDR2 reads FQNEAQ. The CDR3 DNA reads as TGTGCCAGCAGCTTAGAGTCAGGGGAGTTTAGCACTGAAGCTTTCTTT. It specifies CASSLESGEFSTEAFF.

This sequence joins TRBV3-1 and TRBJ2-6; D might be TRBD1 or TRBD2, each matching 6 bases. This CDR3 contains 13 residues. Germline assignment: CDR1 LGHDT and CDR2 YNNKEL (reference sequence). V lost 11 bases and J lost 4, with 12 bases in between. The CDR3 DNA reads as TGTGCCGCGGGACACATGGGGGCCAACGTCCTGACTTTC. Encoded protein: CAAGHMGANVLTF.

The rearrangement uses TRBV5-5 and TRBJ2-1, with 8 bases matching TRBD1. This CDR3 comprises 15 residues. The germline CDR1 and CDR2 sequences are SGHKS and YYEKEE (reference sequence). J lost 6 bases, V lost 8 bases, and 13 bases had no gene match. CDR3 sequence (DNA): TGTGCCAGTATAGGGGACAGGTACAAACGCAATGAGCAGTTCTTC. This codes for CASIGDRYKRNEQFF.

The chain employs TRBV7-8 and TRBJ1-4, with D possibly matching TRBD1 (6 bases). This CDR3 has 17 amino acids. Trimming left V 2 bases short and J 3 bases short, with 16 bases between. In germline, CDR1 is SGHVS, CDR2 FQNEAQ. The chain's CDR3 is CASSLWGGGAANEKLFF. The DNA for the CDR3 is TGTGCCAGCAGCTTATGGGGGGGGGGCGCGGCTAATGAAAAACTGTTTTTT.

V and J are TRBV20-1 and TRBJ1-2, with 7 bases lining up with TRBD1. The germline V gene encodes CDR1 DFQATT and CDR2 SNEGSKA (reference sequence). The CDR3 loop spans 13 amino acids. V lost 5 bases and J lost 4; bases outside the gene matches: 7. This CDR3 reads CSAQQGLGYGYTF. CDR3 nucleotide sequence: TGCAGTGCTCAACAGGGGCTAGGCTATGGCTACACCTTC.

This clonotype appeared a few times. The V and J genes are TRBV15 and TRBJ2-2; tentatively, D is TRBD2 (6 bases). CDR3 length equals 15 residues. V gave up 8 bases and J gave up 4 bases, with 17 bases separating them. In germline, CDR1 is LNHNV, CDR2 YYDKDF (reference sequence). DNA for the CDR3: TGTGCCACCCGGCGGGGTGGGATGACCACCGGGGAGCTGTTTTTT. Its protein is CATRRGGMTTGELFF. Based on the CDR3 plus reference TRBV15 and TRBJ2-2, the full variable domain is DAMVIQNPRYQVTQFGKPVTLSCSQTLNHNVMYWYQQKSSQAPKLLFHYYDKDFNNEADTPDNFQSRRPNTSFCFLDIRSPGLGDTAMYLCATRRGGMTTGELFFGEGSRLTVL.

This clonotype was counted between two and nine times. The chain joins TRBV9 to TRBJ1-1; perhaps TRBD1 as D (5 bases). This CDR3 is built from 14 residues. In germline, CDR1 is SGDLS, CDR2 YYNGEE. The ends were cut back, 4 bases at V and 3 bases at J, with 13 bases in the middle. Here the CDR3 reads CASSFVGGDTEAFF. The CDR3 nucleotides read TGTGCCAGCAGCTTCGTTGGGGGGGACACTGAAGCTTTCTTT.

The CDR3 is CASSLEPGYGYTF. The DNA for the CDR3 is TGTGCCAGCAGCTTGGAGCCAGGATATGGCTACACCTTC. The chain links TRBV7-6 to TRBJ1-2; no reliable D call. Trimming removed 3 bases from V and 5 bases from J, with 10 bases in between. Germline CDR1 SGHVS, CDR2 FNYEAQ. The CDR3 contains 13 residues.

V usage is TRBV7-9 and J usage is TRBJ1-6; 8 bases are a match to TRBD1. From germline, CDR1 is SEHNR and CDR2 FQNEAQ (reference sequence). Trimming at V came to 6 bases and at J to 10 bases, leaving 11 bases not matched to a gene. The CDR3 is 15 amino acids. The CDR3, as DNA: TGTGCCAGCAGAGCAGGGGGCGGCGTAGGATCACCCCTCCACTTT. Amino acids: CASRAGGGVGSPLHF.

This clonotype was picked up many times. The chain is built from TRBV11-2 and TRBJ2-7, with TRBD2 identical over 11 bases. V lost 5 bases and J lost 6; bases outside the gene matches: 6. The CDR3 contains 14 residues. Germline CDR1 reads SGHAT; CDR2 reads FQNNGV. CDR3 sequence reads: CASSQGLAAGEQYF. The CDR3 nucleotides are TGTGCCAGCAGCCAGGGACTAGCGGCCGGCGAGCAGTACTTC. Complete variable domain (other parts from reference TRBV11-2 and TRBJ2-7): EAGVAQSPRYKIIEKRQSVAFWCNPISGHATLYWYQQILGQGPKLLIQFQNNGVVDDSQLPKDRFSAERLKGVDSTLKIQPAKLEDSAVYLCASSQGLAAGEQYFGPGTRLTVT.

This clonotype is a singleton in its sample. CDR3 sequence: CASSATASNEQFF. CDR3 sequence (DNA): TGTGCCAGCAGCGCGACTGCCTCCAATGAGCAGTTCTTC. The rearrangement joins TRBV7-6 to TRBJ2-1; D is unclear. The germline V gene encodes CDR1 SGHVS and CDR2 FNYEAQ. The CDR3 consists of 13 residues. The V and J ends lost 5 bases and 6 bases respectively, with 11 bases between them.

The sample holds many counts of this clonotype. The chain carries TRBV2 and TRBJ2-3, with 7 bases lining up with TRBD1. The V gene end was trimmed by 6 bases and the J gene end by 3 bases; junction bases not matched to a gene: 15. The CDR3 is 17 amino acids. CDR1 SNHLY and CDR2 FYNNEI come from the germline V gene. CDR3 DNA: TGTGCCAGCAGCCGTTCGAGACAGGGCGTCCGGACAGATACGCAGTATTTT. Translation gives CASSRSRQGVRTDTQYF.

In its sample, this clonotype was seen a few times. The CDR3 DNA reads TGTGCCAGCAGCCCCCGGACCTCCTACGAGCAGTACTTC. Amino acids: CASSPRTSYEQYF. The V call is TRBV7-8, the J call TRBJ2-7; D unclear. CDR1 and CDR2 from the germline V gene are SGHVS and FQNEAQ. V was cut by 5 bases and J by 0 bases, with 8 bases left in between. The CDR3 contains 13 residues.

The genes are TRBV9 and TRBJ1-4; D may be TRBD1 (6 bases). This CDR3 has 15 residues. The germline CDR1 and CDR2 sequences are SGDLS and YYNGEE. V was clipped by 2 bases and J by 5 bases, with 13 bases between them. The CDR3: CASSVGGQRNEKLFF. The CDR3 DNA is TGTGCCAGCAGCGTCGGAGGACAGAGAAATGAAAAACTGTTTTTT.

On this clonotype itself: A much larger clone lies one base from this, so it may be a read error. The CDR3 coding sequence is TGTGCCATCAGTGGACCGAGCTCTGGAAACATCATATATTTT. Residues: CAISGPSSGNIIYF. The chain uses TRBV10-3 and TRBJ1-3, with D hard to call. Germline loops: CDR1 ENHRY, CDR2 SYGVKD. The CDR3 contains 14 residues.

The rearrangement links TRBV9 to TRBJ2-2, with 7 bases fitting TRBD2. V gave up 0 bases and J gave up 6 bases; unmatched junction bases: 2. The CDR3 totals 14 residues. Germline lookup yields CDR1 SGDLS and CDR2 YYNGEE. The CDR3: CASSVVGGAGELFF. The DNA for the CDR3 is TGTGCCAGCAGCGTAGTGGGGGGGGCCGGGGAGCTGTTTTTT. The full variable domain, in which reference TRBV9 and TRBJ2-2 provide the parts outside the CDR3, is DSGVTQTPKHLITATGQRVTLRCSPRSGDLSVYWYQQSLDQGLQFLIQYYNGEERAKGNILERFSAQQFPDLHSELNLSSLELGDSALYFCASSVVGGAGELFFGEGSRLTVL.

Many counts were recorded for this clonotype. The V gene is TRBV9, the J gene TRBJ2-1; 11 bases fit TRBD1. Per the germline V gene, CDR1 is SGDLS and CDR2 is YYNGEE. CDR3 length equals 16 residues. V shed 0 bases, J shed 4 bases, and the junction held 3 bases outside the gene matches. CDR3 region: CASSVGGQGAYNEQFF. CDR3 DNA sequence: TGTGCCAGCAGCGTAGGTGGACAGGGGGCGTACAATGAGCAGTTCTTC.

This clonotype has ten or more counts. This rearrangement joins TRBV19 to TRBJ2-2; 10 nucleotides match TRBD2. CDR1 and CDR2 from the germline V gene are LNHDA and SQIVND (reference sequence). Trimming removed 10 bases from V and 0 bases from J; junction bases left unmatched: 14. CDR3 length: 18 amino acids. The CDR3: CATPTTGGLAANTGELFF. CDR3 bases: TGTGCCACCCCGACCACTGGCGGACTAGCGGCGAACACCGGGGAGCTGTTTTTT.

The V and J genes are TRBV7-2 and TRBJ1-3, with D maybe TRBD1 (5 bases). The CDR3 contains 15 residues. Germline loops: CDR1 SGHTA, CDR2 FQGNSA. V lost 5 bases and J lost 3, with 14 bases in between. The CDR3 region is CASSVDSSGGNTIYF. Here the CDR3 DNA reads TGTGCCAGCAGCGTAGACAGCTCGGGTGGAAACACCATATATTTT.

The genes are TRBV5-1 and TRBJ1-2; no reliable D call. The CDR3 length is 17 residues. Germline loops: CDR1 SGHRS, CDR2 YFSETQ. V was clipped by 0 bases and J by 4 bases, with 19 bases between them. CDR3 in DNA: TGCGCCAGCAGCTTGGAGACGCGCGCAACACGCAGCTATGGCTACACCTTC. Translation gives CASSLETRATRSYGYTF.

The chain joins TRBV6-5 to TRBJ2-5; 9 nucleotides line up with TRBD2. J was trimmed by 4 bases and V by 7 bases; bases with no gene match: 10. Germline V gene lookup returns CDR1 MNHEY and CDR2 SVGAGI. This CDR3 region has 15 residues. The CDR3 bases are TGTGCCAGCAACCCGCTTAGCGGGAGAGGAGAGACCCAGTACTTC. Translation: CASNPLSGRGETQYF.

In this sample, this clonotype turned up a few times. This chain links TRBV7-3 with TRBJ2-7, with 9 bases that match TRBD2. Trimming took 6 bases from V and 3 from J; bases not matched to a gene: 15. This CDR3 contains 17 residues. Germline loops: CDR1 SGHTA, CDR2 FQGTGA. CDR3 sequence reads: CASSRNNKREDLYEQYF. DNA of the CDR3: TGTGCCAGCAGTCGGAATAACAAGCGGGAGGACCTCTACGAGCAGTACTTC.

The chain links TRBV24-1 to TRBJ2-6; D may be TRBD2 (6 bases). The CDR3 totals 13 residues. V was trimmed by 10 bases and J by 3 bases, leaving 9 bases between them. CDR1 and CDR2 (germline): KGHDR, SFDVKD. The CDR3 spells CATQGGGANVLTF. The CDR3 DNA is TGTGCCACGCAGGGAGGTGGGGCCAACGTCCTGACTTTC.

This clonotype was recorded at least ten times. The V call is TRBV6-6, the J call TRBJ2-5; D unresolved. The V end was cut by 6 bases, the J end by 1 base, with 12 bases between. The length of the CDR3 is 14 residues. Germline V gene lookup returns CDR1 MNHNY and CDR2 SVGAGI (reference sequence). The CDR3 spells CASSPTPGQETQYF. The CDR3 DNA reads TGTGCCAGCAGCCCTACCCCTGGCCAAGAGACCCAGTACTTC.

This clonotype was found many times. This chain links TRBV2 with TRBJ1-5; 7 bases line up with TRBD1. There are 15 residues in the CDR3. V lost 5 bases, J lost 6 bases, and 10 bases stayed unmatched. Germline V CDR1 and CDR2: SNHLY, FYNNEI. As DNA, the CDR3 is TGTGCCAGCAGTCTAGAACAGGGGCTCGGTCAGCCCCAGCATTTT. As protein: CASSLEQGLGQPQHF.

The chain employs TRBV24-1 and TRBJ2-3, with a possible D match to TRBD1 (6 bases). The V gene's germline CDR1 is KGHDR and CDR2 SFDVKD. There are 14 residues in the CDR3. V dropped 3 bases and J dropped 1 base, with 7 bases sitting between them. The CDR3: CATSDRTGTDTQYF. CDR3 DNA sequence: TGTGCCACCAGTGATAGGACAGGCACAGATACGCAGTATTTT.

This chain uses TRBV20-1 with TRBJ2-6; D gene unclear. The V end lost 0 bases, the J end lost 4 bases, and 7 bases lay between the germline ends. Germline values: CDR1 DFQATT, CDR2 SNEGSKA (reference sequence). This CDR3 contains 14 residues. The CDR3 sequence: CSARDAAGANVLTF. CDR3 DNA: TGCAGTGCTAGAGATGCAGCGGGGGCCAACGTCCTGACTTTC.

The V call is TRBV5-6, the J call TRBJ2-5; D is unclear. CDR3 size: 15 residues. Germline CDR1 SGHDT, CDR2 YYEEEE. Trimming left V 0 bases short and J 3 bases short, with 12 bases between. CDR3 nucleotides: TGTGCCAGCAGCTTGGGCGGCACTGGGGAAGAGACCCAGTACTTC. Protein: CASSLGGTGEETQYF.

This clonotype occurred many times. The chain combines TRBV14 with TRBJ2-4, with D perhaps assigned TRBD1 or TRBD2 (6 bases each). V was pared by 2 bases and J by 9 bases, with 14 bases between. There are 14 residues in the CDR3. In germline, CDR1 is SGHDN, CDR2 FVKESK. CDR3 DNA sequence: TGTGCCAGCAGCCAATCGGGGGCCGGGGGCATTCAGTACTTC. Translated: CASSQSGAGGIQYF.

On this clonotype itself: The junction and the germline gene differ at one end; a read error may be behind it. This chain joins TRBV20-1 and TRBJ2-3; D call uncertain. Per germline, CDR1 DFQATT and CDR2 SNEGSKA (reference sequence). CDR3 length: 13 residues. The chain's CDR3 is CSARASSTDTQYF. CDR3 bases: TGCAGCGCTAGGGCATCTAGCACAGATACGCAGTATTTT.